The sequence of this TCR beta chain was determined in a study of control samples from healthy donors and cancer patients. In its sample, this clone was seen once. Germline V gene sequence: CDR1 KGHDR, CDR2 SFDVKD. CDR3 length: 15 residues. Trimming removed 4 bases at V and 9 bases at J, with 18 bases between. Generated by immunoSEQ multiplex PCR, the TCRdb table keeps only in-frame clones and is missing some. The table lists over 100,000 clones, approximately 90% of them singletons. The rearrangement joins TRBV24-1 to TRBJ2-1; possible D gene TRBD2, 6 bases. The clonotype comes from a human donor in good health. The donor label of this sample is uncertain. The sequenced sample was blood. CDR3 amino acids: CATSDRARDSGEQFF. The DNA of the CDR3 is TGTGCCACCAGTGACCGAGCCCGGGACTCCGGTGAGCAGTTCTTC.